These 17 T cell receptor beta chains originate from one sample sequenced in a study of CD8 T cells in ankylosing spondylitis. In TCRdb, the 5' RACE reads were re-called with MiXCR into one record per CDR3 protein. The profile covers around 230,000 distinct CDR3 sequences, with under 8.5% appearing a single time and 4% to 5% taken by the ten largest. Material for sequencing was blood, either unsorted or a sorted T cell fraction (not recorded which). The receptors stem from a female donor with ankylosing spondylitis or in good health (not recorded which).

This clonotype was counted ten times or more. This sequence joins TRBV12-3 or TRBV12-4 and TRBJ2-3, with TRBD2 identical over 7 bases. V dropped 6 bases and J dropped 2; count of bases not matched to a gene: 5. CDR3 length equals 14 residues. DNA for the CDR3: TGTGCCAGCAGCGCTAGCGGACCCACAGATACGCAGTATTTT. Translation: CASSASGPTDTQYF.

This clonotype was detected many times. CDR3 amino acids: CASSYRLGEQYF. The CDR3 region has the DNA TGTGCCAGCAGCTACCGACTAGGCGAGCAGTACTTC. J is TRBJ2-7 and V is TRBV7-6; TRBD2 is a possible D gene (6 bases). V lost 4 bases and J 6 bases, leaving 10 bases between the germline ends. The CDR3 runs 12 residues. Germline CDR1 SGHVS, CDR2 FNYEAQ.

At least ten counts were recorded for this clonotype. The chain carries TRBV20-1 and TRBJ2-5; 7 nucleotides align to TRBD2. V shed 4 bases, J shed 0 bases, and the junction held 5 bases outside the gene matches. The CDR3 covers 14 residues. CDR1 is DFQATT and CDR2 is SNEGSKA in the germline V gene (reference sequence). DNA for the CDR3: TGCAGTGCTAATATGGGGGGGTACCAAGAGACCCAGTACTTC. Amino acid sequence: CSANMGGYQETQYF.

This clonotype was seen repeatedly, ten times or more. This rearrangement joins TRBV5-1 to TRBJ2-1, with 7 bases fitting TRBD1. This CDR3 spans 14 amino acids. The V and J ends lost 1 base and 9 bases, in that order; junction bases with no gene match: 7. Germline V gene sequence: CDR1 SGHRS, CDR2 YFSETQ. The chain's CDR3 is CASSLLAGGVEQFF. CDR3 nucleotide sequence: TGCGCCAGCAGCTTGTTAGCAGGGGGTGTTGAGCAGTTCTTC. The full variable domain, rest sourced from reference TRBV5-1 and TRBJ2-1, is KAGVTQTPRYLIKTRGQQVTLSCSPISGHRSVSWYQQTPGQGLQFLFEYFSETQRNKGNFPGRFSGRQFSNSRSEMNVSTLELGDSALYLCASSLLAGGVEQFFGPGTRLTVL.

This clonotype came up many times. The V call is TRBV19, the J call TRBJ2-1; 9 bases map to TRBD1. V lost 3 bases, J lost 7 bases, and 10 bases stayed unmatched. Germline V gene sequence: CDR1 LNHDA, CDR2 SQIVND (reference sequence). CDR3 length: 16 residues. The CDR3 reads CASSINRDRDKNEQFF. The CDR3 DNA sequence: TGTGCCAGTAGTATTAATCGGGACAGGGACAAGAATGAGCAGTTCTTC.

This clonotype showed up many times. V is TRBV7-9 and J is TRBJ2-3; D remains unclear. The CDR3 is made up of 10 amino acids. Trimming stripped 10 bases from V and 6 bases from J, with 8 bases between. CDR1 SEHNR and CDR2 FQNEAQ come from the germline V gene (reference sequence). The CDR3 region is CATVRDTQYF. The CDR3 nucleotides are TGTGCCACTGTTAGGGATACGCAGTATTTT.

In this sample, this clonotype turned up many times. This chain uses TRBV12-3 or TRBV12-4 with TRBJ1-3, with D unresolved. Trimming left V 0 bases short and J 0 bases short, with 9 bases between. The length of the CDR3 is 16 residues. The CDR3 loop is CASSLAGRLSGNTIYF. Here the CDR3 DNA reads TGTGCCAGCAGTTTAGCCGGACGGCTCTCTGGAAACACCATATATTTT.

This clonotype was seen ten or more times. V usage is TRBV29-1 and J usage is TRBJ2-3; no reliable D call. Trimming left V 6 bases short and J 2 bases short, with 6 bases between. Germline lookup yields CDR1 SQVTM and CDR2 ANQGSEA. The CDR3 is made up of 11 amino acids. The CDR3 coding sequence is TGCAGCGTAGTGTTCACAGATACGCAGTATTTT. As protein: CSVVFTDTQYF.

This clonotype was seen many times. V is TRBV6-2 or TRBV6-3 and J is TRBJ2-7, with 7 bases lining up with TRBD2. V dropped 4 bases and J dropped 6; count of bases not matched to a gene: 3. The CDR3 length is 12 residues. Germline loops: CDR1 MNHEY, CDR2 SVGEGT. The CDR3 DNA reads TGTGCCAGCAGTTGGGGACTACTCGAGCAGTACTTC. It is translated as CASSWGLLEQYF.

There are many counts of this clonotype. The genes are TRBV27 and TRBJ2-1; TRBD2 might be the D (5 bases). CDR3 length: 12 amino acids. Looked up from germline, CDR1 is MNHEY and CDR2 is SMNVEV (reference sequence). Deletions cut 4 bases from V and 9 bases from J, with 10 bases between. The CDR3 DNA is TGTGCCAGCAGTTGGCGGGTCGGTGAGCAGTTCTTC. Residues: CASSWRVGEQFF.

Of note for this clonotype: The junction departs from germline at one end; a sequencing error may be responsible. V is TRBV28 and J is TRBJ2-2, with D perhaps assigned TRBD1 or TRBD2 (5 bases each). There are 15 residues in the CDR3. Germline CDR1 MDHEN, CDR2 SYDVKM. CDR3 nucleotides: TGTGTCAGCAGTCACAAAGGGACCTACACCGGGGAGCTGTTTTTT. Residues: CVSSHKGTYTGELFF.

At least ten counts were recorded for this clonotype. The V call is TRBV20-1, the J call TRBJ1-1; D call uncertain. CDR3 length: 11 amino acids. The germline V and J ends were trimmed by 4 bases and 6 bases, with 9 bases remaining between them. Germline assignment: CDR1 DFQATT and CDR2 SNEGSKA (reference sequence). Here the CDR3 reads CSAIGISEAFF. The CDR3 DNA follows: TGCAGTGCTATAGGGATTTCTGAAGCTTTCTTT.

This clonotype was picked up many times. The chain combines TRBV6-2 or TRBV6-3 with TRBJ2-3; D gene ambiguous. This CDR3 has 11 amino acids. Germline assignment: CDR1 MNHEY and CDR2 SVGEGT. The V end lost 6 bases, the J end lost 6 bases, and 7 bases lay between the germline ends. The CDR3 nucleotides read TGTGCCAGCAGGATAGGGGATACGCAGTATTTT. It encodes CASRIGDTQYF.

This clonotype came up many times. CDR3 amino acids: CSAGAVNTGELFF. In DNA, the CDR3 is TGCAGTGCGGGAGCGGTGAACACCGGGGAGCTGTTTTTT. The chain combines TRBV20-1 with TRBJ2-2; tentative D call: TRBD2 (5 bases). This CDR3 is 13 amino acids long. The V end lost 6 bases, the J end lost 1 base, and 9 bases lay between the germline ends. CDR1 DFQATT and CDR2 SNEGSKA come from the germline V gene (reference sequence).

In its sample, this clonotype was seen many times. This sequence joins TRBV20-1 and TRBJ2-1; D is unresolved. V was shortened by 0 bases and J by 0 bases, with 9 bases between the two germline ends. The CDR3 contains 15 residues. Germline assignment: CDR1 DFQATT and CDR2 SNEGSKA (reference sequence). CDR3 in DNA: TGCAGTGCTAGAGATCAGTGGAGCTCCTACAATGAGCAGTTCTTC. Protein product: CSARDQWSSYNEQFF.

This clonotype was seen at least ten times. The chain uses TRBV5-1 and TRBJ2-7, with a tentative D call TRBD1 (5 bases). Germline-derived CDR1 and CDR2 are SGHRS and YFSETQ. The CDR3 runs to 14 residues. Trimming shortened V by 0 bases and J by 4 bases, and 11 bases separated the two germline ends. The CDR3: CASSLVGAGYEQYF. Here the CDR3 DNA reads TGCGCCAGCAGCTTGGTAGGGGCTGGGTACGAGCAGTACTTC.

A word on this clonotype: A much larger clonotype is one base distant, so this may be a read error. The chain has TRBV15 and TRBJ1-1, with a possible D match to TRBD1 (5 bases). CDR3 length equals 15 residues. V lost 1 base and J lost 7, with 16 bases in between. Germline V gene sequence: CDR1 LNHNV, CDR2 YYDKDF (reference sequence). The CDR3 DNA sequence: TGTGCCACCAGCAGAGCCCCCCGGGGGTGGGGTGAAGCTTTCTTT. Translating it yields CATSRAPRGWGEAFF.